The TCR beta chain under discussion was sequenced for a study of T cell responses to AZD1222 COVID-19 vaccine (TCRdb year 2021). For the study in its entirety: TCR sequencing was performed for about 250 trial participants, of whom about 200 were given two doses of AZD1222 and around 25 were given two doses of MenACWY control vaccine. Trial participants were enrolled by age into 18-55, 56-69 and 70-plus year subgroups, with 148, 28 and 57 TCR-sequenced participants respectively. Results and caveats for the whole study, not just this receptor: Because no day 14 peak-response samples were available, repertoires were characterized only after the peak T cell response. Reportedly, almost half of the unique spike-specific TCRs recognized epitopes lying outside the regions that are mutated in the B.1.351 and B.1.1.7 variants. Conclusions about previously exposed vaccinees are limited, since just a handful of AZD1222 recipients were seropositive for SARS-CoV-2 at baseline. Spike-specific TCR breadth and depth rose significantly after two AZD1222 doses compared with day 0 and with MenACWY recipients. The vaccine-associated CD4 TCRs covered the entire spike protein, and the dominant responses fell in regions 160-218 and 743-854. Participants were mostly white British, with more females than males. The authors suggested clonal diversity may have been underestimated. The 56-69-year group was small, and its depth increase did not reach significance, likely because of low power.

Explained via the paper, the time point label denotes: about 28 days (+/-7) after the second vaccine dose. Sample treatment or condition, as interpreted from the label and publication: meningococcal conjugate vaccine given as trial control. Samples from vaccinated people were obtained from the UK trials COV001 and COV002, which included a single-blind randomized controlled phase 2/3 trial of AZD1222 (ChAdOx1 nCoV-19) in healthy adults. Trial participant PBMC samples were collected at day 0 and day 28 after the second dose for TCRbeta chain sequencing. The CDR3 regions of human TCRbeta chains were subjected to immunosequencing. On the authors' methods: Repertoire TCRs were checked for matches against a reference library of SARS-CoV-2-specific TCRs that had been generated using the MIRA antigen-specificity platform. Breadth was defined as the fraction of unique TCRs that were SARS-CoV-2-associated. Depth was defined as the fraction of total T cells that were SARS-CoV-2-associated. Using the MIRA data, every spike-specific TCR was mapped to the spike region that the TCR reacted to and assigned to either a CD4 or a CD8 class. Log10-transformed breadth and depth values were compared by one-way ANOVA with Sidak's multiple comparisons tests. TCRdb obtained this table from immuneACCESS and retained in-frame rearrangements with V and J assigned. These tables miss some clones; where compared with another copy, unresolved V genes account for less than half of the shortfall, and the remainder is unexplained. Clone size and V and J calls were adopted from that table, with D and trimming inferred from the DNA. For this sample the table gives about 75,000 clones, of which 88% were detected only once. The ten largest clones represent approximately 9.1% of the sample.

As concerns this clone: It lacks a known antigen. Base quality data are lacking; no much larger clone is found one base away.

Reading from cysteine to phenylalanine, the CDR3 counts 16 amino acids. CDR3 DNA is the only sequence kept; it has 48 bases, read in frame from the first base. The germline V and J ends show losses of 4 bases and 2 bases respectively, and no gene match explains 10 bases of the junction. The germline V gene provides CDR1 SGHRS and CDR2 YFSETQ. Specimen: peripheral blood, collected 28 days after the second dose of the MenACWY control vaccine. Recombination joined TRBV5-1 with TRBJ2-5; TRBD1 matches 8 bases in the middle. The sequence came from an adult who received the MenACWY meningococcal vaccine as a control. The CDR3 reads CASSLWGQASQETQYF. The DNA sequence is given as TGCGCCAGCAGCCTCTGGGGACAGGCCTCACAAGAGACCCAGTACTTC.